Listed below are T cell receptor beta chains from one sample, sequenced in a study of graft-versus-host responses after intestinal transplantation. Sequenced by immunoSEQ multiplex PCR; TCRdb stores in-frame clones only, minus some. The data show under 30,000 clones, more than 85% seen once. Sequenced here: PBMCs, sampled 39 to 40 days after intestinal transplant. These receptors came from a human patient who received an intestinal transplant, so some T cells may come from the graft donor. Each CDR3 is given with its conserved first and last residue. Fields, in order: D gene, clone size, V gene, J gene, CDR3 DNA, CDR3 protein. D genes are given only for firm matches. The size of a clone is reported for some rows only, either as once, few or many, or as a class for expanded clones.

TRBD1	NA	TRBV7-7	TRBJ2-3	TGTGCCAGCAGCCCTCGGGACAGGGAAGGAGATACGCAGTATTTT	CASSPRDREGDTQYF
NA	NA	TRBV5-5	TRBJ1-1	TGTGCCAGCAGCTTGGGGGCCCTTGTTCTTGAAGCTTTCTTT	CASSLGALVLEAFF
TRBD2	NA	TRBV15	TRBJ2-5	TGTGCCACCAGCAGAGATGGTAGACTAGCGGGAGAAGAGACCCAGTACTTC	CATSRDGRLAGEETQYF
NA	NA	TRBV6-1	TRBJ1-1	TGTGCCAGCAGTGGGTGGGGGTCCCCCCCGGAGCTTGGAGCTTTCTTT	CASSGWGSPPELGAFF
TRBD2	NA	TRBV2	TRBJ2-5	TGTGCCAGCAGTGGGGGACTAGCGGCAGCACGAGAGCAGTACTTC	CASSGGLAAAREQYF
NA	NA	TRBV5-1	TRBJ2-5	TGCGCCAGCAGCTTGATTGGTCCAGGGCCGCAAGAGACCCAGTACTTC	CASSLIGPGPQETQYF
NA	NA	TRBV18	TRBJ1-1	TGTGCCAGCTCACCTCCCTTCAGGGTCACGAACACTGAAGCTTTCTTT	CASSPPFRVTNTEAFF
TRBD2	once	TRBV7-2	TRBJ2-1	TGTGCCAGCAGCTTCGTAGCGGGAAGCTACAATGAGCAGTTCTTC	CASSFVAGSYNEQFF
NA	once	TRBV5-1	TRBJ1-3	TGCGCCAGCAGCTTGGTACCTACAGGGAGCTCTGGAAACACCATATATTTT	CASSLVPTGSSGNTIYF
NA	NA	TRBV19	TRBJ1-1	TGTGCCAGTAGCATGGGCCGAACCACTGAAGCTTTCTTT	CASSMGRTTEAFF
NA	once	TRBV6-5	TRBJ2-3	TGTGCCAGCAGTTACGAGGGGGATACAGATACGCAGTATTTT	CASSYEGDTDTQYF
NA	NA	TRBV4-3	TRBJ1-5	TGCGCCAGCAGCCAAGGCATATATCAGCCCCAGCATTTT	CASSQGIYQPQHF
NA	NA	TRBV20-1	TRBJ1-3	TGCAGTGCGAACTCTGGAAACACCATATATTTT	CSANSGNTIYF
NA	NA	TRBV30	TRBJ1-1	TGTGCCTGGAGTCTAAGGGTTACTTACACTGAAGCTTTCTTT	CAWSLRVTYTEAFF
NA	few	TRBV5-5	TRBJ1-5	TGTGCCAGCAGCTCGGGGGGTTGGGGTCAGCCCCAGCATTTT	CASSSGGWGQPQHF
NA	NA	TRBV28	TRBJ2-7	TGTGCCAGCAGTTTCCGGGCAGGGTACTCCTACGAGCAGTACTTC	CASSFRAGYSYEQYF
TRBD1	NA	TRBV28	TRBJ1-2	TGTGCCAGCAGTTTATATAACAGGGGGAATGGCTACACCTTC	CASSLYNRGNGYTF
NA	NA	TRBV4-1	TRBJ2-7	TGCGCCAGCAGCCAAGTACAGGCCGACTACGAGCAGTACTTC	CASSQVQADYEQYF
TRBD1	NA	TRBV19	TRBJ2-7	TGTGCCAGTAGTCCGGGGACAGGAACCTACGAGCAGTACTTC	CASSPGTGTYEQYF
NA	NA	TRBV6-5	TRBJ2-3	TGTGCCAGCAGTTTTAGGACCGACCCTAGCACAGATACGCAGTATTTT	CASSFRTDPSTDTQYF
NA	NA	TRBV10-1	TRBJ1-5	TGCGCCAGCCTCGTCAGGGCGCATCAGCCCCAGCATTTT	CASLVRAHQPQHF
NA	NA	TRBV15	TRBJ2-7	TGTGCCACCAGCGACACCTACGAGCAGTACTTC	CATSDTYEQYF
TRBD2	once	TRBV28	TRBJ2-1	TGTGCCAGCACCATAGCGGGGGCAAACTACAATGAGCAGTTCTTC	CASTIAGANYNEQFF
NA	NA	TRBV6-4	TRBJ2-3	TGTGCCAGCAGTGACTCAGGCGGGAGCACAGATACGCAGTATTTT	CASSDSGGSTDTQYF
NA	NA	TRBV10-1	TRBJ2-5	TGCGCCAGCAGGGTGAGGGACTCACAAGAGACCCAGTACTTC	CASRVRDSQETQYF
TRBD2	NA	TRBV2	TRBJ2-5	TGTGCCAGCAGTTGGACTAGCGGGACGAAAGAGACCCAGTACTTC	CASSWTSGTKETQYF
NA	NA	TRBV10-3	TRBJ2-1	TGTGCCATCTCTTTCAAGCGGATTAGCAATGAGCAGTTCTTC	CAISFKRISNEQFF
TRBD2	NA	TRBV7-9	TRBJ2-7	TGTGCCAGCAGCCCCCCTTTTCCCGGGACTAGCCTCTACGAGCAGTACTTC	CASSPPFPGTSLYEQYF
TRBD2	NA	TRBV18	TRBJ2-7	TGTGCCAGCTCACCACAAGCTAGCGGGAGTTACGAGCAGTACTTC	CASSPQASGSYEQYF
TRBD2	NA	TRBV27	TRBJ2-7	TGTGCCAGCAGTACCACTTCCGAGACTAGCGGGAAATACCGAGCCTACGAGCAGTACTTC	CASSTTSETSGKYRAYEQYF
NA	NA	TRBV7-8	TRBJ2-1	TGTGCCAGCAGCTTCTTGGCGGGTTCCTACAATGAGCAGTTCTTC	CASSFLAGSYNEQFF
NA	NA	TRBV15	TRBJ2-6	TGTGCCACCAGCAGAGGGCCCCCTGGGGCCAACGTCCTGACTTTC	CATSRGPPGANVLTF
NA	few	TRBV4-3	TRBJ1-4	TGCGCCAGCAGCCAAGCGCCGACAGTTTCGAATGAAAAACTGTTTTTT	CASSQAPTVSNEKLFF